These 4 T cell receptor beta chains were all obtained from the same sample, sequenced in a study of CD8+ T cells in alopecia areata (dated by TCRdb to 2016 to 2019). In light of the paper, this sample's treatment or condition label describes: oral pan-JAK inhibitor, 5-10 mg twice daily. The library was made by the immunoSEQ multiplex PCR assay. For TCR sequencing, RNA was extracted from every sample and reverse transcribed into cDNA to serve as template. TCRdb provides this immuneACCESS table in a form limited to in-frame rearrangements. Some clones are lacking; in checked studies, under half of them reflect an unresolved V gene, and why the rest are absent is not known. In this sample the table shows 150,000 to 200,000 clones, under 80% of which occur a single time. Of the sample, about 1.3% is held by the ten largest clones. The sequences come from CD4+ T cells sorted from blood, collected around week 50, from a patient treated with tofacitinib. Receptor source: a human donor with alopecia areata.

The V call is TRBV30, the J call TRBJ2-1; D is unclear. V lost 4 bases and J 2 bases, leaving 12 bases between the germline ends. CDR3 size: 14 residues. Germline CDR1 GTSNPN, CDR2 SVGIG (reference sequence). This CDR3 reads CAWTPPVTYNEQFF. In nucleotides, the CDR3 is TGTGCCTGGACCCCGCCAGTAACCTACAATGAGCAGTTCTTC.

The chain carries TRBV30 and TRBJ1-6, with 8 positions matching TRBD1. Germline trimming cut 7 bases from V and 1 base from J; bases unmatched to any gene: 6. The CDR3 is 15 residues long. The germline V gene has CDR1 GTSNPN and CDR2 SVGIG (reference sequence). CDR3 sequence reads: CAYGQGLSYNSPLHF. CDR3 nucleotides: TGTGCCTACGGACAGGGTTTATCCTATAATTCACCCCTCCACTTT.

The chain joins TRBV29-1 to TRBJ1-2; 7 positions agree with TRBD1. With V trimmed by 1 base and J by 8 bases, 13 bases remained unmatched. The CDR3 totals 15 residues. Germline V lookup: CDR1 SQVTM, CDR2 ANQGSEA. This CDR3 is CSVEGRQGGDLGYTF. Here the CDR3 DNA reads TGCAGCGTTGAAGGGCGACAGGGAGGGGATTTAGGCTACACCTTC.

CDR3 amino acids: CAWSVLGGGHNEQFF. For the CDR3, the DNA is TGTGCCTGGAGTGTACTAGGCGGGGGGCACAATGAGCAGTTCTTC. V usage is TRBV30 and J usage is TRBJ2-1; 8 positions match TRBD2. The CDR3 is 15 amino acids. Germline V gene data show CDR1 as GTSNPN and CDR2 as SVGIG (reference sequence). Losses at the gene ends were 0 bases for V and 5 bases for J; bases not matched to a gene: 6.